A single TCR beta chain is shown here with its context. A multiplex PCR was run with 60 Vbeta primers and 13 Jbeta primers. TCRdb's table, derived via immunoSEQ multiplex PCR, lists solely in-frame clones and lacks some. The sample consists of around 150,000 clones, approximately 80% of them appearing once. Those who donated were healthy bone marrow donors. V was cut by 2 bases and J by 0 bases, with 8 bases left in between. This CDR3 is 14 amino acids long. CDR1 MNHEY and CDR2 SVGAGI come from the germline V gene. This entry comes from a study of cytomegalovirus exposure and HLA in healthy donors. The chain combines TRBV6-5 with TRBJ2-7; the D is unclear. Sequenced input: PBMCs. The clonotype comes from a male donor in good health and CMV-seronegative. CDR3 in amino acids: CASSYMAVSYEQYF. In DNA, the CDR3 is TGTGCCAGCAGTTACATGGCAGTCTCCTACGAGCAGTACTTC.